This T cell receptor beta chain emerged from a study of CD8 T cells in Susac syndrome (dated by TCRdb to about 2019). Regarding the complete study: Of the Susac syndrome patients who were sequenced, 5 or 6 had clinically active disease and roughly eight were in clinical remission. At blood withdrawal, Susac syndrome patients were either therapy-naive, taking corticosteroids (in some cases with IVIg as well), or taking IVIg alone. The study used repertoire sequencing to test whether antigen drove CD8+ T cell activation and differentiation in Susac syndrome.

Peripheral blood CD8+ and CD4+ T cells from healthy donors, Susac syndrome patients and multiple sclerosis patients were profiled using high-throughput TCR beta sequencing. Recently defined diagnostic criteria for definite or probable disease were met by the Susac syndrome patients. CD8+ TEMRA cells were enriched by FACS, while bulk CD8+ and CD4+ T cells were purified by magnetic negative isolation. Blood was collected in EDTA tubes and processed within 24 hours, with PBMCs isolated through density gradient centrifugation. PBMCs intended for TCR sequencing were cryopreserved in liquid nitrogen and were subsequently thawed in a 37 degrees C water bath. Purity of sorted or isolated CD4+, CD8+ and CD8+ TEMRA cells was at least 90%. Turning to this clonotype: Its antigen specificity is not known. Base qualities were left out, and no much larger clone turns up one base away.

The paper's findings and limits, for the study overall: The number of individuals in the TCR sequencing and HLA analysis was acknowledged as relatively small. In patients with Susac syndrome, the CD4+ T cell repertoire showed no detectable clonal expansion.

RNA was extracted using the RNeasy kit, and about 0.45 to 1 ug of the RNA was reverse transcribed with random hexamers. TCR beta CDR3 regions were amplified with the immunoSEQ multiplex PCR assay covering 54 Vbeta and 13 Jbeta segments. PCR amplification bias was corrected using a synthetic template baseline for primer optimization and computational correction. Processing in the source paper ran as follows. Only productive sequences were kept, with reads annotated to V, D and J genes according to IMGT and analyzed in immunoSEQ Analyzer. Clonality was calculated as one minus the Shannon entropy normalized by log2 of the number of productive unique sequences. For each patient and control, public and private clones were evaluated within the 100 most prevalent clones. Susac-specific clones were defined as absent from healthy and MS cohorts, over a thousand published viral clones and other ImmuneACCESS disease sequences. The public reads were reanalyzed by TCRdb: fastp trimming at Q25, MiXCR alignment, in-frame beta chains only. Rows with a matching CDR3 protein are joined into one entry that keeps the most common DNA and genes. TCRdb, rather than the study authors, made the V and J calls. This sample lists roughly 140,000 distinct CDR3 sequences; 85% to 95% were detected once. Clones ranked in the top ten supply 0.16% of the sample.

The sequenced material came from CD4+ T cells from PBMCs. The receptor was derived from a human donor with Susac syndrome.

The nucleotides read TGTGCCAGCAGCCCTATATCCGGGACCTATGGCTACACCTTC. Translated, this is CASSPISGTYGYTF. The V gene is TRBV12-3 or TRBV12-4 and the J gene is TRBJ1-2; possibly the D gene is TRBD1, per 5 matching bases. V and J lose 6 bases and 4 bases, and a span of 15 bases separates them. Inclusive of the bounding cysteine and phenylalanine, the CDR3 is 14 residues long. The entry retains the CDR3 DNA only, 42 bases that are in frame from base 1.